The rows below give T cell receptor beta chains drawn from one sample of a study of OX40 agonist ivuxolimab in advanced cancers. Profiled with immunoSEQ multiplex PCR; TCRdb holds only in-frame clones, not every one. The sample has about 79,000 clones, 75% to 95% seen once. The sequencing here drew on CD4+ or CD8+ T cells sorted from blood, taken in a trial of the OX40 agonist ivuxolimab. Receptors originate from an adult with an advanced solid tumor such as melanoma, head and neck, liver or kidney cancer. CDR3s include the opening cysteine and the closing phenylalanine or tryptophan. The D gene is left open where the match is weak. Some rows mark clone size as missing; the rest say once, few, many or name a class of expanded clone.

>TRBV2|TRBD1|-|TRBJ2-2
CASRGDRAATGELFF
TGTGCCAGCAGGGGGGACAGGGCGGCCACCGGGGAGCTGTTTTTT
>TRBV28|TRBD2|once|TRBJ2-2
CASIRRAGGTGELFF
TGTGCCAGCATTAGACGGGCGGGAGGAACCGGGGAGCTGTTTTTT
>TRBV10-3|-|once|TRBJ2-5
CAISPHQSREETQYF
TGTGCCATCAGCCCACACCAATCCAGGGAGGAGACCCAGTACTTC
>TRBV7-6|-|-|TRBJ2-7
CASSSQGAGPYEQYF
TGTGCCAGCAGCTCCCAAGGGGCGGGACCCTACGAGCAGTACTTC
>TRBV30|-|-|TRBJ1-2
CAWSFNGYTF
TGTGCCTGGAGTTTTAACGGCTACACCTTC
>TRBV27|TRBD2|once|TRBJ2-1
CASSLLLSGRASYNEQFF
TGTGCCAGCAGTCTCCTACTTAGCGGGAGGGCCTCCTACAATGAGCAGTTCTTC
>TRBV10-3|-|-|TRBJ2-6
CAIRTSFVVSGANVLTF
TGTGCCATCAGAACCTCTTTCGTAGTTTCTGGGGCCAACGTCCTGACTTTC
>TRBV28|-|-|TRBJ1-2
CASISGWGNYGYTF
TGTGCCAGCATATCAGGGTGGGGGAACTATGGCTACACCTTC
>TRBV14|TRBD2|-|TRBJ2-3
CASSPPGLAGVRMQYF
TGTGCCAGCAGCCCCCCGGGACTAGCGGGAGTTCGTATGCAGTATTTT
>TRBV5-4|-|-|TRBJ2-7
CASSPVGRDSYEQYF
TGTGCCAGCAGTCCGGTGGGCAGGGACTCCTACGAGCAGTACTTC